These T cell receptor beta chains were read from a single sample in a study of blood T cell repertoires in COVID-19. Produced via immunoSEQ multiplex PCR; TCRdb's table is partial and in-frame only. The profile covers 250,000 to 300,000 clones, with almost 85% appearing a single time and 5.1% taken by the ten largest. What was sequenced was peripheral blood. These receptors all come from a man over 45 with active or convalescent COVID-19. CDR3s include the opening cysteine and the closing phenylalanine or tryptophan. The D gene is left open where the match is weak. Not all rows give a size; the values are once, few, many and, for expanded clones, a class.

D gene | J gene | clone size | V gene | CDR3 protein | CDR3 DNA
NA | TRBJ1-3 | NA | TRBV7-2 | CASSLSHQGNTIYF | TGTGCCAGCAGCTTATCACACCAGGGAAACACCATATATTTT
NA | TRBJ2-5 | NA | TRBV2 | CASDQLRQETQYF | TGTGCCAGCGATCAGCTGAGGCAAGAGACCCAGTACTTC
NA | TRBJ2-1 | NA | TRBV27 | CACRTKGAGRLF | TGTGCCTGCAGGACGAAGGGGGCCGGGAGACTCTTC
NA | TRBJ2-1 | NA | TRBV7-6 | CASSLSSAASSYNEQFF | TGTGCCAGCAGCCTCTCGTCCGCGGCAAGCTCCTACAATGAGCAGTTCTTC
NA | TRBJ2-3 | NA | TRBV7-9 | CASSLATGTQYF | TGTGCCAGCAGCCTCGCGACAGGTACGCAGTATTTT
TRBD1 | TRBJ2-2 | many | TRBV7-8 | CASSLPPSRQGDTGELFF | TGTGCCAGCAGCTTACCCCCGTCCCGCCAGGGGGACACCGGGGAGCTGTTTTTT
TRBD1 | TRBJ1-2 | NA | TRBV5-6 | CASSLLGGDRVDGYTF | TGTGCCAGCAGCTTGTTAGGTGGGGACAGGGTGGATGGCTACACCTTC
TRBD1 | TRBJ1-4 | NA | TRBV5-1 | CASSLGTGATNEKLFF | TGCGCCAGCAGCCTCGGGACAGGGGCAACTAATGAAAAACTGTTTTTT
TRBD2 | TRBJ2-1 | NA | TRBV19 | CATTQPGRGYNEQFF | TGTGCCACCACACAACCCGGGAGGGGTTACAATGAGCAGTTCTTC
TRBD2 | TRBJ2-3 | few | TRBV5-4 | CASSLSGGGRTDTQYF | TGTGCCAGCAGCTTGTCCGGAGGCGGGAGGACAGATACGCAGTATTTT
NA | TRBJ2-7 | NA | TRBV30 | CAWSAELVYEQYF | TGTGCCTGGAGCGCTGAGCTAGTATACGAGCAGTACTTC
TRBD2 | TRBJ2-2 | NA | TRBV7-9 | CASSLGTSHGELFF | TGTGCCAGCAGCCTCGGGACTAGCCACGGGGAGCTGTTTTTT
TRBD1 | TRBJ2-7 | once | TRBV6-1 | CASSEYGQATYEQYF | TGTGCCAGCAGTGAATACGGACAGGCAACCTACGAGCAGTACTTC
TRBD1 | TRBJ1-3 | NA | TRBV5-1 | CASSLYPRQGESSGNTIYF | TGCGCCAGCAGCTTGTACCCCCGACAGGGCGAGAGCTCTGGAAACACCATATATTTT
NA | TRBJ2-3 | NA | TRBV7-2 | CASSGRRSSDTSTDTQYF | TGTGCCAGCAGCGGCCGCCGGTCTAGCGACACTAGCACAGATACGCAGTATTTT
NA | TRBJ1-1 | NA | TRBV7-2 | CASSSFPRGRANTEAFF | TGTGCCAGCAGCTCCTTCCCTCGGGGGAGGGCGAACACTGAAGCTTTCTTT
NA | TRBJ1-6 | NA | TRBV7-9 | CASSLEGGISTPLHF | TGTGCCAGCAGCTTAGAAGGCGGGATTTCCACACCCCTCCACTTT
TRBD1 | TRBJ2-3 | few | TRBV7-3 | CASSPQGASDTQYF | TGTGCCAGCAGCCCACAGGGGGCCTCAGATACGCAGTATTTT
TRBD1 | TRBJ1-2 | NA | TRBV2 | CASHTGTGYGYTF | TGTGCCAGCCATACCGGGACAGGCTATGGCTACACCTTC
TRBD1 | TRBJ2-3 | NA | TRBV19 | CASTDRAGSTDTQYF | TGTGCCAGTACCGACAGGGCGGGTAGCACAGATACGCAGTATTTT
TRBD2 | TRBJ2-7 | NA | TRBV7-2 | CASSLRLAGYEQYF | TGTGCCAGCAGCTTGAGGCTAGCGGGATACGAGCAGTACTTC
NA | TRBJ2-7 | NA | TRBV10-3 | CAISEGGYDEQYF | TGTGCCATCAGTGAGGGAGGATACGATGAGCAGTACTTC